The 7 T cell receptor beta chains below come from one sample, sequenced in a study of blood T cell repertoires in COVID-19. Assay: immunoSEQ multiplex PCR; the TCRdb copy retains only in-frame clones and omits some. This repertoire shows 110,000 to 150,000 clones, over 80% found once; its top ten account for around 1.7%. Sequenced: peripheral blood. These receptors all come from a woman aged 50 to 60 with acute or convalescent COVID-19.

The chain links TRBV29-1 to TRBJ1-2, with D perhaps TRBD1 (6 bases). V shed 5 bases and J shed 7 bases, with 17 bases lying between them. Germline loops: CDR1 SQVTM, CDR2 ANQGSEA. The CDR3 extends over 13 amino acids. The CDR3 sequence: CSVTNRALLGYTF. In DNA, the CDR3 is TGCAGCGTTACGAACAGGGCCCTGCTTGGCTACACCTTC.

This chain joins TRBV4-1 and TRBJ1-1, with TRBD1 matching 8 bases. The CDR3 contains 15 residues. Trimming took 0 bases from V and 4 from J; bases not matched to a gene: 4. Germline V gives CDR1 MGHRA, CDR2 YSYEKL. This chain's CDR3 is CASSQETGAGTEAFF. The CDR3 region has the DNA TGCGCCAGCAGCCAAGAGACAGGGGCCGGCACTGAAGCTTTCTTT.

The rearrangement uses TRBV5-1 and TRBJ1-2; 10 bases map to TRBD1. The germline V gene has CDR1 SGHRS and CDR2 YFSETQ. CDR3 length equals 16 residues. The V segment lost 4 bases and the J segment 4 bases; nucleotides outside the gene matches: 10. CDR3: CASSLPGTGVSYGYTF. For the CDR3, the DNA is TGCGCCAGCAGCCTCCCCGGGACAGGGGTGTCCTATGGCTACACCTTC.

The rearrangement links TRBV6-2 or TRBV6-3 to TRBJ2-1; 10 nucleotides agree with TRBD2. This CDR3 region has 17 residues. Trimming cost V 2 bases and J 7 bases; bases outside gene matches: 11. CDR1 and CDR2 from the germline V gene are MNHEY and SVGEGT. In nucleotides, the CDR3 is TGTGCCAGCAGTTACCGGATAGCGGGGGGAACGGGGAATGAGCAGTTCTTC. Translation gives CASSYRIAGGTGNEQFF.

This clone was found once. The rearrangement joins TRBV27 to TRBJ1-1, with D possibly being TRBD1 (6 bases). Per germline, CDR1 MNHEY and CDR2 SMNVEV (reference sequence). The CDR3 consists of 15 residues. The ends were cut back, 1 base at V and 4 bases at J, with 13 bases in the middle. The CDR3 coding sequence is TGTGCCAGCAGTTTATGGGGGGGCGATGGCACTGAAGCTTTCTTT. Encoded protein: CASSLWGGDGTEAFF.

The chain uses TRBV10-3 and TRBJ2-5, with D tentatively TRBD1 (6 bases). Germline V CDR1 and CDR2: ENHRY, SYGVKD. This CDR3 comprises 12 residues. The V end lost 5 bases, the J end lost 5 bases, and 9 bases lay between the germline ends. CDR3 sequence reads: CAISRGTETQYF. As DNA, the CDR3 is TGTGCCATCAGTAGGGGGACCGAGACCCAGTACTTC.

The V gene is TRBV3-1 (or the pseudogene TRBV3-2), the J gene TRBJ2-7; 8 nucleotides align to TRBD1. The ends lost 2 bases at V and 2 bases at J; junction bases unmatched: 8. This CDR3 spans 16 amino acids. CDR1 is LGHDT and CDR2 is YNNKEL in the germline V gene (reference sequence). The CDR3 DNA is TGTGCCAGCAGCCAAAGGGGCAACAGGGGGGCCTACGAGCAGTACTTC. Amino acid sequence: CASSQRGNRGAYEQYF.